This is a list of T cell receptor beta chains from one sample in a study of cytomegalovirus exposure and HLA in healthy donors. TCRdb's copy holds only in-frame clones and misses some; the assay was immunoSEQ multiplex PCR. The sample carries 100,000 to 150,000 clones, around 78% recorded once. Specimen: PBMCs. The receptors were gathered from a man in his 60s in good health and CMV-seropositive. Both conserved end residues are part of each CDR3. A D gene is named only where the DNA matches it firmly. Where a row states a size, it is once, few, many or the class of an expanded clone; other rows omit it.

D: .; J: TRBJ2-6; size: few; V: TRBV27; length: 15; DNA: TGTGCCAGCAGCCAGGACAGCTCTGGGGCCAACGTCCTGACTTTC; CDR3: CASSQDSSGANVLTF
D: TRBD1; J: TRBJ2-7; size: .; V: TRBV5-4; length: 14; DNA: TGTGCCAGCAGCCGCCGGGACAGGGACTACGAGCAGTACTTC; CDR3: CASSRRDRDYEQYF
D: .; J: TRBJ1-1; size: .; V: TRBV29-1; length: 11; DNA: TGCAGCTTAGACCGGGGCACTGAAGCTTTCTTT; CDR3: CSLDRGTEAFF
D: .; J: TRBJ2-5; size: .; V: TRBV5-1; length: 15; DNA: TGCGCCAGCAGCCAGGGTTGGGGTTCGGTTGAGACCCAGTACTTC; CDR3: CASSQGWGSVETQYF
D: TRBD1; J: TRBJ1-4; size: once; V: TRBV30; length: 15; DNA: TGTGCCTGGAGCCTCACGGACAGGTTTAATGAAAAACTGTTTTTT; CDR3: CAWSLTDRFNEKLFF
D: .; J: TRBJ2-3; size: few; V: TRBV5-1; length: 16; DNA: TGCGCCAGCAGCTTGCGGGGGATTAGCGGCGCAGATACGCAGTATTTT; CDR3: CASSLRGISGADTQYF
D: .; J: TRBJ2-1; size: .; V: TRBV5-1; length: 12; DNA: TGCGCCAGCAGCTTTCCCTCCAATGAGCAGTTCTTC; CDR3: CASSFPSNEQFF
D: .; J: TRBJ1-4; size: .; V: TRBV19; length: 16; DNA: TGTGCCAGTAGCATCCTCGTTGGACAAAGTAATGAAAAACTGTTTTTT; CDR3: CASSILVGQSNEKLFF
D: .; J: TRBJ1-1; size: .; V: TRBV9; length: 15; DNA: TGTGCCAGCAGCCCCAACGAGGGCCTTAGAGTCGGAGCTTTCTTT; CDR3: CASSPNEGLRVGAFF
D: .; J: TRBJ2-2; size: .; V: TRBV11-1; length: 15; DNA: TGTGCCAGCAGCCCCCAGGGTACCGGCGCCGGGGAGCTGTTTTTT; CDR3: CASSPQGTGAGELFF
D: .; J: TRBJ1-5; size: once; V: TRBV18; length: 14; DNA: TGTGCCAGCTCACCGCCGGGCGGGAATCAGCCCCAGCATTTT; CDR3: CASSPPGGNQPQHF
D: TRBD2; J: TRBJ2-1; size: .; V: TRBV11-1; length: 15; DNA: TGTGCCAGCAGCTCCCAGCGGGGGGGCTACAATGAGCAGTTCTTC; CDR3: CASSSQRGGYNEQFF
D: .; J: TRBJ2-1; size: .; V: TRBV6-5; length: 15; DNA: TGTGCCAGCAGTTACTCCCTAACTACTGGGAATGAGCAGTTCTTC; CDR3: CASSYSLTTGNEQFF
D: TRBD1; J: TRBJ2-1; size: .; V: TRBV28; length: 14; DNA: TGTGCCAGCAGTTTAGGACAGGGGAACAATGAGCAGTTCTTC; CDR3: CASSLGQGNNEQFF
D: .; J: TRBJ2-7; size: .; V: TRBV6-5; length: 13; DNA: TGTGCCAGCGGGCGGTCAGGGACCTACGAGCAGTACTTC; CDR3: CASGRSGTYEQYF
D: .; J: TRBJ2-7; size: once; V: TRBV30; length: 11; DNA: TGTGCCTGGAGTGGAGGGTACGAGCAGTACTTC; CDR3: CAWSGGYEQYF
D: .; J: TRBJ2-5; size: .; V: TRBV5-1; length: 14; DNA: TGCGCCAGTGCATACGACGGAACAGGAGAGACCCAGTACTTC; CDR3: CASAYDGTGETQYF
D: TRBD1; J: TRBJ2-5; size: .; V: TRBV29-1; length: 12; DNA: TGCAGCGTCGGACAGGCGCAAGAGACCCAGTACTTC; CDR3: CSVGQAQETQYF
D: .; J: TRBJ2-7; size: once; V: TRBV5-4; length: 13; DNA: TGTGCCAGCAGCCCGAGTCCGGGGTACGAGCAGTACTTC; CDR3: CASSPSPGYEQYF
D: TRBD2; J: TRBJ2-5; size: .; V: TRBV7-2; length: 15; DNA: TGTGCCAGCAGACGGACTAGCGGCATTCAAGAGACCCAGTACTTC; CDR3: CASRRTSGIQETQYF
D: .; J: TRBJ2-7; size: few; V: TRBV19; length: 14; DNA: TGTGCCAGTAGCGTCCTGCCGAGCTCCTACGAGCAGTACTTC; CDR3: CASSVLPSSYEQYF
D: .; J: TRBJ1-6; size: .; V: TRBV11-1; length: 13; DNA: TGTGCCAGCAGCCCCATCCATAATTCACCCCTCCACTTT; CDR3: CASSPIHNSPLHF
D: .; J: TRBJ2-4; size: few; V: TRBV11-1; length: 15; DNA: TGTGCCAGCAGCTCCAGCGGGCCAGCCAAAAACATTCAGTACTTC; CDR3: CASSSSGPAKNIQYF
D: .; J: TRBJ1-4; size: .; V: TRBV20-1; length: 11; DNA: TGCAGTGCTGAGGGTTCGGAAAAACTGTTTTTT; CDR3: CSAEGSEKLFF
D: TRBD2; J: TRBJ2-5; size: .; V: TRBV6-1; length: 14; DNA: TGTGCCAGCATTTACGGGAGGGTAGGGGAGACCCAGTACTTC; CDR3: CASIYGRVGETQYF
D: TRBD1; J: TRBJ2-3; size: once; V: TRBV19; length: 14; DNA: TGTGCCAGTAGTGTAGGACAGGTGGCAGATACGCAGTATTTT; CDR3: CASSVGQVADTQYF
D: TRBD1; J: TRBJ1-2; size: .; V: TRBV7-9; length: 12; DNA: TGTGCCAGCAGCTGGGACAGGGGCCCCTCTCACTTC; CDR3: CASSWDRGPSHF
D: .; J: TRBJ1-4; size: .; V: TRBV6-6; length: 15; DNA: TGTGCCAGCAGCCCCCAATGGGCGGGGGATGAAAAACTGTTTTTT; CDR3: CASSPQWAGDEKLFF
D: .; J: TRBJ2-5; size: .; V: TRBV5-6; length: 14; DNA: TGTGCCAGCAGCTTGGCAGGCCAGACGGAGACCCAGTACTTC; CDR3: CASSLAGQTETQYF
D: TRBD1; J: TRBJ2-2; size: few; V: TRBV5-5; length: 15; DNA: TGTGCCAGCAGCTGGGGGACAGGGCCTGTCGGGGAGCTGTTTTTT; CDR3: CASSWGTGPVGELFF
D: TRBD1; J: TRBJ1-1; size: once; V: TRBV4-1; length: 15; DNA: TGCGCCAGCAGCCCTCGACAGGGCCCTGTCACTGAAGCTTTCTTT; CDR3: CASSPRQGPVTEAFF
D: .; J: TRBJ1-1; size: .; V: TRBV27; length: 13; DNA: TGTGCCAGCAGTTTTAGCAGTCTCACTGAAGCTTTCTTT; CDR3: CASSFSSLTEAFF
D: TRBD2; J: TRBJ2-3; size: .; V: TRBV5-4; length: 16; DNA: TGTGCCAGCAGCTCGGAGCGGGGGTTGAACACAGATACGCAGTATTTT; CDR3: CASSSERGLNTDTQYF
D: .; J: TRBJ1-1; size: .; V: TRBV29-1; length: 12; DNA: TGCAGCGTTGGGGCAGGGCGAACTGAAGCTTTCTTT; CDR3: CSVGAGRTEAFF
D: .; J: TRBJ2-7; size: .; V: TRBV10-3; length: 14; DNA: TGTGCCATCAGTGAGTTAGCAGTAACCTACGAGCAGTACTTC; CDR3: CAISELAVTYEQYF
D: TRBD1; J: TRBJ1-5; size: once; V: TRBV6-5; length: 15; DNA: TGTGCCAGCAGGTCAGGGGGCGCGGGCTACCAGCCCCAGCATTTT; CDR3: CASRSGGAGYQPQHF
D: .; J: TRBJ2-1; size: .; V: TRBV4-1; length: 13; DNA: TGCGCCAGCACCCGTTTGGAGGGGAATGAGCAGTTCTTC; CDR3: CASTRLEGNEQFF
D: TRBD1; J: TRBJ2-3; size: .; V: TRBV5-1; length: 13; DNA: TGCGCCACCCGGACAGGGGGAACAGATACGCAGTATTTT; CDR3: CATRTGGTDTQYF